Sequencing of this T cell receptor beta chain was carried out in a study of shared clonotypes between healthy human individuals (TCRdb year 2020). Study-wide context: The cohort included a few men and two women between 18 and 49 years of age. To estimate repertoire size and how much clonotypes are shared between individuals, the study performed deep sequencing of blood TCR repertoires from a few healthy adults. Between about 0.94 and 8.9 billion PBMCs per donor were obtained by leukapheresis. To increase sequencing depth and limit assay-specific biases, TCR repertoire library preparation and sequencing were carried out by different laboratories using diverse techniques. General study outcomes and caveats: Pairwise subsampling indicated that sequencing depth was expected to affect the degree of clonotype sharing among donors. Sampling was limited to blood, and TCR repertoires in tissue likely differ from TCR repertoires in blood. The small number of donors limited the genetic and exposure-history diversity represented.

Counted from cysteine to phenylalanine, this CDR3 has 17 amino acids. Solely the CDR3 DNA is kept, with 51 bases framed from the first base. Clipping removes 1 base from V and 2 bases from J, with 5 as the unmatched junction base count. CDR1 and CDR2, per the germline V gene (reference sequence), are LNHNV and YYDKDF. Donors were healthy HIV-negative adults with no recently reported acute infections or vaccinations. Every donor was a Caucasian adult residing in Nashville, Tennessee, USA. For unsorted samples, 85 million to 100 million PBMCs were counted, and genomic DNA was extracted using the QIAamp DNA Blood Mini kit. Blood was collected by leukapheresis, and PBMCs were isolated by Ficoll-Histopaque density gradient centrifugation and then cryopreserved in liquid nitrogen vapor phase. Remarks on this clone: Its antigen is still unknown. No much larger clone exists at a distance of one base, and base qualities are not known.

Using the deep immunoSEQ assay, TCR CDR3 regions were amplified from genomic DNA by multiplex PCR. For each cell subset, the extracted genomic DNA was distributed evenly across all wells of several immunoSEQ 96-well plates, and each plate served as one replicate. Each replicate PCR for unsorted PBMC received about 0.3 ug genomic DNA, equal to 25,000 to 35,000 T cell genomes. Genomic DNA from unsorted PBMC was sequenced over ten immunoSEQ deep assay plates. Purified libraries were measured with a Qubit 3.0 fluorometer, size-checked on a Bioanalyzer 2100, and measured again with the KAPA Library Quantification kit. Each immunoSEQ 96-well plate was sequenced on its own single-read 150-cycle Illumina NextSeq 550 flow cell. As for the authors' bioinformatics: Because the immunoSEQ output held only junctional sequences and lacked quality scores, the filtering could not match the filtering applied to full-length reads. Sequences were annotated with PyIR, a Python wrapper for IgBLAST v1.9, and V/J genes and CDR3 were assigned using IMGT germline references. Any read was removed if the V/J assignment was weak (E-value above 1e-6), the CDR3 was missing, or the read contained stop codons, out-of-frame junctions, or ambiguous translated residues. A V3J clonotype was defined by an identical inferred V gene, J gene, and CDR3 amino acid sequence. The percentage overlap between two repertoires was calculated by dividing the number of shared unique clonotypes by the size of the smaller repertoire. RTK rarefaction, the Chao1 estimator, and Recon v2.1 estimates of unobserved clonotypes were used to assess repertoire richness. In its TCRdb copy, this immuneACCESS table keeps in-frame sequences only and misses some clones. Where compared with another copy, unresolved V genes explain less than half of these, and the others have no known cause. V, J and clone size derive from that table, while D and trimming were established from the DNA sequence. For this sample the table gives approximately 460,000 clones, of which about 74% were detected only once. 12% of the sample comes from the top ten.

The source of this sequence is a woman between 35 and 50 years old in good health. Some clones in this sample may be carry-over from other donors' samples. The sequencing sample was made of PBMCs. The receptor chain draws on TRBV15 and TRBJ2-2, and TRBD2 aligns with 9 junction nucleotides. The CDR3 amino acid sequence is: CATSRGETSGNTGELFF. The DNA reads TGTGCCACCAGCAGAGGTGAGACTAGCGGAAACACCGGGGAGCTGTTTTTT.